This T cell receptor (beta chain) originates from a study of blood T cell repertoires in COVID-19. Across the whole study: The United States, Italy and Spain provided the acute and convalescent COVID-19 samples. From T cells, B-cell-depleted T cells, or PBMCs came the material, which was cDNA or gDNA.

The germline V gene has CDR1 LGHDT and CDR2 YNNKEL (reference sequence). The CDR3 loop spans 13 amino acids. V lost 4 bases, J lost 2 bases, and 8 bases lay in between. In the original processing: Estimation of nucleated cell counts relied on the amplification of reference gene primers. Sequenced by immunoSEQ multiplex PCR; TCRdb stores in-frame clones only, minus some. V, J and clone size derive from that table, while D and trimming were established from the DNA sequence. The sample includes some 150,000 clones, over 80% seen only once; the top ten take around 38%. The chain carries TRBV3-1 (or the pseudogene TRBV3-2) and TRBJ1-1; D unresolved. Source material: peripheral blood. This clonotype was sampled from a man aged 45-65 years who had recovered from COVID-19. CDR3 loop: CASSPSGNTEAFF. The CDR3, as DNA: TGTGCCAGCAGCCCCTCGGGAAACACTGAAGCTTTCTTT.